Listed below are T cell receptor beta chains from one sample, sequenced in a study of PD-L1 blockade in urothelial cancer. Sequencing was performed with immunoSEQ multiplex PCR; in TCRdb, only in-frame clones are kept and a portion is missing. The sample lists approximately 24,000 clones; 86% were seen once. The sample was PBMCs, taken around atezolizumab (anti-PD-L1) treatment. The receptors were sampled from a man aged 55 to 70 with urothelial cancer. CDR3s include the opening cysteine and the closing phenylalanine or tryptophan. D genes are given only for firm matches. Clone size is stated in some rows and not others, as once, few, many or a class when expanded.

D: TRBD1; J: TRBJ2-3; V: TRBV5-1; size: -; CDR3: CASRVGQGTDTQYF; DNA: TGCGCCAGCAGGGTGGGACAGGGGACAGATACGCAGTATTTT
D: -; J: TRBJ2-7; V: TRBV5-1; size: -; CDR3: CASSLGGGGPKDREQYF; DNA: TGCGCCAGCAGCTTGGGAGGGGGGGGTCCAAAGGATCGCGAGCAGTACTTC
D: TRBD1; J: TRBJ1-2; V: TRBV2; size: -; CDR3: CASSVSQGSVGYTF; DNA: TGTGCCAGCAGTGTCTCACAGGGGAGCGTTGGCTACACCTTC
D: TRBD2; J: TRBJ2-7; V: TRBV7-6; size: -; CDR3: CASSPTPGLAGGRSYEQYF; DNA: TGTGCCAGCAGCCCGACCCCCGGTCTAGCGGGGGGGAGGTCCTACGAGCAGTACTTC
D: -; J: TRBJ1-2; V: TRBV6-5; size: once; CDR3: CASSYTRQAVYGYTF; DNA: TGTGCCAGCAGTTACACGCGACAGGCTGTCTATGGCTACACCTTC
D: TRBD1; J: TRBJ1-1; V: TRBV4-2; size: -; CDR3: CASSQVRQGPNTEAFF; DNA: TGTGCCAGCAGCCAAGTCCGACAGGGTCCGAACACTGAAGCTTTCTTT
D: TRBD2; J: TRBJ2-2; V: TRBV6-5; size: -; CDR3: CASSYWVAGVGGELFF; DNA: TGTGCCAGCAGTTACTGGGTAGCGGGAGTGGGCGGGGAGCTGTTTTTT
D: -; J: TRBJ2-3; V: TRBV11-2; size: -; CDR3: CASSSRVTDTQYF; DNA: TGTGCCAGCAGCTCCCGGGTAACAGATACGCAGTATTTT
D: TRBD2; J: TRBJ2-7; V: TRBV10-2; size: -; CDR3: CASRDSGRAGEQYF; DNA: TGCGCCAGCAGGGATAGCGGGAGGGCTGGGGAGCAGTACTTC
D: TRBD1; J: TRBJ2-1; V: TRBV18; size: -; CDR3: CASSPGTGSYNEQFF; DNA: TGTGCCAGCTCTCCCGGGACAGGGTCCTACAATGAGCAGTTCTTC
D: TRBD1; J: TRBJ1-1; V: TRBV9; size: -; CDR3: CASSVGQGAWGTEAFF; DNA: TGTGCCAGCAGCGTGGGACAGGGGGCTTGGGGCACTGAAGCTTTCTTT
D: TRBD1; J: TRBJ2-4; V: TRBV5-1; size: -; CDR3: CASSPVGQGKNIQYF; DNA: TGCGCCAGCAGCCCGGTAGGACAGGGCAAAAACATTCAGTACTTC
D: TRBD1; J: TRBJ2-7; V: TRBV19; size: -; CDR3: CASSSRDRGYEQYF; DNA: TGTGCCAGTAGCTCCCGGGACAGGGGCTACGAGCAGTACTTC
D: -; J: TRBJ2-6; V: TRBV10-1; size: -; CDR3: CASSESGRRGHCSGANVLTF; DNA: TGCGCCAGCAGTGAGTCAGGACGTCGGGGTCATTGCTCTGGGGCCAACGTCCTGACTTTC
D: TRBD1; J: TRBJ1-2; V: TRBV30; size: -; CDR3: CAWREQGARRVNGYTF; DNA: TGTGCCTGGAGAGAACAGGGGGCGCGGAGGGTTAATGGCTACACCTTC
D: -; J: TRBJ1-5; V: TRBV15; size: -; CDR3: CATSRGDSDSNQPQHF; DNA: TGTGCCACCAGCAGGGGTGACAGCGATAGCAATCAGCCCCAGCATTTT
D: TRBD2; J: TRBJ2-1; V: TRBV7-6; size: few; CDR3: CASRRSGSTYNEQFF; DNA: TGTGCCAGCAGACGAAGCGGGAGCACCTACAATGAGCAGTTCTTC
D: -; J: TRBJ2-7; V: TRBV10-2; size: -; CDR3: CASRSGPYEQYF; DNA: TGCGCCAGCAGGAGCGGGCCCTACGAGCAGTACTTC
D: -; J: TRBJ1-6; V: TRBV7-6; size: -; CDR3: CASSLVVPGGNSPLHF; DNA: TGTGCCAGCAGCTTAGTGGTCCCAGGTGGTAATTCACCCCTCCACTTT
D: TRBD1; J: TRBJ1-6; V: TRBV19; size: few; CDR3: CASSGQGANSPLHF; DNA: TGTGCCAGTAGCGGACAGGGCGCTAATTCACCCCTCCACTTT
D: -; J: TRBJ2-5; V: TRBV4-2; size: -; CDR3: CASSHLEETQYF; DNA: TGTGCCAGCAGCCACCTAGAGGAGACCCAGTACTTC
D: TRBD2; J: TRBJ2-1; V: TRBV30; size: -; CDR3: CAGTSGGWGEQFF; DNA: TGTGCCGGTACTAGCGGGGGGTGGGGTGAGCAGTTCTTC